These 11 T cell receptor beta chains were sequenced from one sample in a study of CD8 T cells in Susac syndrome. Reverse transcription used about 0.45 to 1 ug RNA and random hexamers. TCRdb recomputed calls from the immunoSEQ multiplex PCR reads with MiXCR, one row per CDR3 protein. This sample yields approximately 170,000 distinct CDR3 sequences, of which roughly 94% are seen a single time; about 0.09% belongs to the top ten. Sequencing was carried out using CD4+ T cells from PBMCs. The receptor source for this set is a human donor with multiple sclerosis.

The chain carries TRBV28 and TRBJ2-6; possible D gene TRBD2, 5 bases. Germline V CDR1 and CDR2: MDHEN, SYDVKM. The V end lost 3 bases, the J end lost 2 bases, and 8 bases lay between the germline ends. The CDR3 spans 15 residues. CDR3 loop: CASSFEGAGANVLTF. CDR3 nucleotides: TGTGCCAGCAGTTTCGAGGGAGCTGGGGCCAACGTCCTGACTTTC.

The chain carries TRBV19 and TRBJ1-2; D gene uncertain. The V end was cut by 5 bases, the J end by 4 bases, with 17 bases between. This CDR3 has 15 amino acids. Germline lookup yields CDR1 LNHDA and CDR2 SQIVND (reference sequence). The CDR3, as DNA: TGTGCCAGTAGTGTCCAGGCGCTGGTCGTCTATGGCTACACCTTC. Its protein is CASSVQALVVYGYTF.

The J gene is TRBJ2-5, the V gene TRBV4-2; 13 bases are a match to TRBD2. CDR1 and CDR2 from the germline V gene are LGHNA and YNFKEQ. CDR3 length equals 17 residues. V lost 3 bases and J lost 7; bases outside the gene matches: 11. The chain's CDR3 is CASSQEWTSGSAGTQYF. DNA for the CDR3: TGTGCCAGCAGCCAGGAATGGACTAGCGGGAGTGCGGGGACCCAGTACTTC.

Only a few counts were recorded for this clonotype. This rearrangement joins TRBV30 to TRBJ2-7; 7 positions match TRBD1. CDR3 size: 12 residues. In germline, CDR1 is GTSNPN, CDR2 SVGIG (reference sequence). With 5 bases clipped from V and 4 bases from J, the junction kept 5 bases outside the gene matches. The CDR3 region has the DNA TGTGCCTGGGGTGCCAGGGGGTACGAGCAGTACTTC. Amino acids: CAWGARGYEQYF.

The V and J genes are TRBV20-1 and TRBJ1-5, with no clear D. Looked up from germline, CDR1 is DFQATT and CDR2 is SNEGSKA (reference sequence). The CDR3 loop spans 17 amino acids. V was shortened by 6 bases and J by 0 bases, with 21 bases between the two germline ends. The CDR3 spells CSAPLGGEGNSNQPQHF. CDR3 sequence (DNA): TGCAGTGCCCCGTTAGGTGGCGAGGGAAATAGCAATCAGCCCCAGCATTTT.

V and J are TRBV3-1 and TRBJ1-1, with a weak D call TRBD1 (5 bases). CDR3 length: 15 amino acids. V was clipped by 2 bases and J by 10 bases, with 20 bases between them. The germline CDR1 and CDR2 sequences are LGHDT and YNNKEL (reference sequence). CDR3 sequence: CASSQPAGAHIGAFF. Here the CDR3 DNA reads TGTGCCAGCAGCCAACCAGCCGGGGCTCATATCGGAGCTTTCTTT.

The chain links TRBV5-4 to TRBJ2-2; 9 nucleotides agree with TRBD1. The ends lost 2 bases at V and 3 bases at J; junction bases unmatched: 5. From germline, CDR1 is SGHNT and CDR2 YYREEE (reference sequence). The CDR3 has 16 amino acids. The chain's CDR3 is CASSLTGGRYTGELFF. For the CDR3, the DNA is TGTGCCAGCAGCTTAACAGGGGGCCGATACACCGGGGAGCTGTTTTTT.

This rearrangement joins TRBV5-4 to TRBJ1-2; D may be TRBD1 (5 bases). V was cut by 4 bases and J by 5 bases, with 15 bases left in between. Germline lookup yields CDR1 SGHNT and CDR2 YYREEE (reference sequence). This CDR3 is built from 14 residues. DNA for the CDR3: TGTGCCAGCAGCCCGGGGCCGGGAAGATATGGCTACACCTTC. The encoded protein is CASSPGPGRYGYTF.

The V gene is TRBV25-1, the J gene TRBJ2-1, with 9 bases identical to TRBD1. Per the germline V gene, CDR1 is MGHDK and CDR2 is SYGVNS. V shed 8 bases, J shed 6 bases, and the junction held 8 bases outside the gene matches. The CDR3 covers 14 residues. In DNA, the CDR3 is TGTGCCAGCCAACAGGGGGCGCCGGGCAATGAGCAGTTCTTC. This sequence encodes CASQQGAPGNEQFF.

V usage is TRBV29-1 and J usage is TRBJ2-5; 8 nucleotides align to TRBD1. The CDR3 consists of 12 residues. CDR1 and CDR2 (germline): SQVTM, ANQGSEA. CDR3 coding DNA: TGCATGGGGACAGGCGGACAAGAGACCCAGTACTTC. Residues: CMGTGGQETQYF.

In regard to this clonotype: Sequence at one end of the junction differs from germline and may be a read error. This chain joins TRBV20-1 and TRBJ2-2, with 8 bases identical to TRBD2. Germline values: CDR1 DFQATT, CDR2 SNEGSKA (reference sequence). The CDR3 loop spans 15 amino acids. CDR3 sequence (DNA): TGCAGTGCTAAAGATGACGCGGGAGGAGCCGGGGTGCTGTTTTTT. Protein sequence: CSAKDDAGGAGVLFF.